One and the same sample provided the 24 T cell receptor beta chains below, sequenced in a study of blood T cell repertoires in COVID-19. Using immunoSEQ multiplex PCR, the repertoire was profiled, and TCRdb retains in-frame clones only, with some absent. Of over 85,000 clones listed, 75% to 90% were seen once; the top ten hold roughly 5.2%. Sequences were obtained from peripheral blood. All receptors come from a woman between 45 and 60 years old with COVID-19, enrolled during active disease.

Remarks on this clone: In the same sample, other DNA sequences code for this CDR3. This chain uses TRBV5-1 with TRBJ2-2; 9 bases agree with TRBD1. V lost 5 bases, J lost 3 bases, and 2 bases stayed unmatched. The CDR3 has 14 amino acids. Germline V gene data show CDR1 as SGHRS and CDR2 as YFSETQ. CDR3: CASSRTGDTGELFF. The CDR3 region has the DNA TGCGCCAGCAGTAGGACAGGGGACACCGGGGAGCTGTTTTTT.

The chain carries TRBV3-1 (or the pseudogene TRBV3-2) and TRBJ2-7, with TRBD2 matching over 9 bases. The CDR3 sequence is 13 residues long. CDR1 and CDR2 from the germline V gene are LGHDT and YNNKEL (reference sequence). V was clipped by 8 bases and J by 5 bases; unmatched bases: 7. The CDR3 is CASGGGGANEQYF. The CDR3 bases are TGTGCCAGCGGTGGCGGGGGGGCCAACGAGCAGTACTTC.

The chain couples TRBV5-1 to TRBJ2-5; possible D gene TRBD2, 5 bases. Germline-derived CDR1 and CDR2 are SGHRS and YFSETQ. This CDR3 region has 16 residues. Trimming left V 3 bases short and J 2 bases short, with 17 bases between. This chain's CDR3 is CASSSEGGFVQETQYF. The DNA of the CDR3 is TGCGCCAGCAGCTCCGAGGGTGGGTTCGTTCAAGAGACCCAGTACTTC.

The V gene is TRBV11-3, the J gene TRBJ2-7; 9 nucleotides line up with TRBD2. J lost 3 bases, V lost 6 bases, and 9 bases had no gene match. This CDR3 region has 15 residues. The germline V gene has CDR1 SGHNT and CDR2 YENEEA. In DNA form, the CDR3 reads TGTGCCAGCAGAGACCCTAGCGGGGTGTTCTACGAGCAGTACTTC. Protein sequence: CASRDPSGVFYEQYF.

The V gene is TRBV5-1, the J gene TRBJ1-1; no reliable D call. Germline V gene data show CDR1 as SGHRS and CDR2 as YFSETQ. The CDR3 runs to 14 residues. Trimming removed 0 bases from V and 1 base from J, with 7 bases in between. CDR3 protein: CASSLGPGNTEAFF. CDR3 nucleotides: TGCGCCAGCAGCTTGGGCCCGGGGAACACTGAAGCTTTCTTT.

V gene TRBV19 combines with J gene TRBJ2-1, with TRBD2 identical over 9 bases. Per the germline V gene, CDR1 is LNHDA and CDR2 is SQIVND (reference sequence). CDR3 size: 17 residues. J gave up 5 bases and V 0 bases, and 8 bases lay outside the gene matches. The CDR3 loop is CASSIDLQRGVHNEQFF. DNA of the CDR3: TGTGCCAGTAGTATAGATCTCCAGCGGGGGGTCCACAATGAGCAGTTCTTC.

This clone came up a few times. For the CDR3, the DNA is TGTGCCAGCAGTCCCCCTCGGGGCGGGGGACCTGCGACCCAGTACTTC. Translation: CASSPPRGGGPATQYF. The V call is TRBV27, the J call TRBJ2-5; 7 positions agree with TRBD2. Per the germline V gene, CDR1 is MNHEY and CDR2 is SMNVEV (reference sequence). This CDR3 is 16 amino acids long. After removal of 5 bases from V and 7 bases from J, the junction contained 16 bases not matched to a gene.

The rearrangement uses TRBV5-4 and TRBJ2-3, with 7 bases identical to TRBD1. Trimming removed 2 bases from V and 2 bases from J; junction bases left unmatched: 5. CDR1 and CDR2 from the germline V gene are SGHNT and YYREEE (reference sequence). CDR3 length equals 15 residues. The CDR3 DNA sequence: TGTGCCAGCAGCTTCACGGGACAGCACACAGATACGCAGTATTTT. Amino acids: CASSFTGQHTDTQYF. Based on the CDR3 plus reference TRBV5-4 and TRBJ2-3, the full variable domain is ETGVTQSPTHLIKTRGQQVTLRCSSQSGHNTVSWYQQALGQGPQFIFQYYREEENGRGNFPPRFSGLQFPNYSSELNVNALELDDSALYLCASSFTGQHTDTQYFGPGTRLTVL.

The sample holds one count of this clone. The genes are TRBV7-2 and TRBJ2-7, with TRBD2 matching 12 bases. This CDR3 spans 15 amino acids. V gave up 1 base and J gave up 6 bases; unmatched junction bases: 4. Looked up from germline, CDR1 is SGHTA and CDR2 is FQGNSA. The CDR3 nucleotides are TGTGCCAGCAGCTTAGTCGGGGGACTAGCGGGCGAGCAGTACTTC. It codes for CASSLVGGLAGEQYF.

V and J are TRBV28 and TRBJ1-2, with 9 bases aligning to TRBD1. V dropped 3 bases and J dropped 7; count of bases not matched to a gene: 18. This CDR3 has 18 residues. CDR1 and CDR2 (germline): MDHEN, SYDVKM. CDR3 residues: CASSFSGTGKGLGFGYTF. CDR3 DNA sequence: TGTGCCAGCAGTTTTTCCGGGACAGGGAAGGGGTTAGGGTTTGGCTACACCTTC.

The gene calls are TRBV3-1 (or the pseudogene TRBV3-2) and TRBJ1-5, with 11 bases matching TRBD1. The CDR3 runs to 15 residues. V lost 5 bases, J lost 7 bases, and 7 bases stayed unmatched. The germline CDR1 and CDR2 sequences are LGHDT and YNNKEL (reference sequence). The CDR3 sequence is CASSMGQGVRQPQHF. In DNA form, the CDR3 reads TGTGCCAGCAGCATGGGACAGGGGGTTAGACAGCCCCAGCATTTT.

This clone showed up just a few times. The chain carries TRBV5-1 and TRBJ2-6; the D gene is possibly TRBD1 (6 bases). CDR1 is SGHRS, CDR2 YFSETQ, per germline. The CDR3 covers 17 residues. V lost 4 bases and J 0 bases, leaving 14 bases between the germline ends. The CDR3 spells CASSPRAGDSGANVLTF. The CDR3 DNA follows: TGCGCCAGCAGCCCCCGGGCAGGGGACTCTGGGGCCAACGTCCTGACTTTC.

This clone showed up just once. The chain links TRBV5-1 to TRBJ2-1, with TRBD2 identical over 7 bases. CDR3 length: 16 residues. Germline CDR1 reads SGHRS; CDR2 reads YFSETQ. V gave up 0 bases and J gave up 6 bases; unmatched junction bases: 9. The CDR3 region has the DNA TGCGCCAGCAGCTTGGAATTGGGGGGAGGGACCAATGAGCAGTTCTTC. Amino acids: CASSLELGGGTNEQFF.

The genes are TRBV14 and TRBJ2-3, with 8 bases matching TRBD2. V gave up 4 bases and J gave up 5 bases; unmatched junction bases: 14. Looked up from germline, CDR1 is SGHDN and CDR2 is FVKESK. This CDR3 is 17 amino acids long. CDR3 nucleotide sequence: TGTGCCAGCAGCCTCCGGACGTTAGCGGGGTCGATAGATACGCAGTATTTT. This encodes CASSLRTLAGSIDTQYF.

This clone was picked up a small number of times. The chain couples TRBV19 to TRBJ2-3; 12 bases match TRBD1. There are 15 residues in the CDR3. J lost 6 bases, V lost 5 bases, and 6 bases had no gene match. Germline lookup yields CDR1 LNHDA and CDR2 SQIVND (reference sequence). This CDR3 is CASSASGTGGDTQYF. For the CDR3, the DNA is TGTGCCAGTAGTGCATCCGGGACAGGGGGCGATACGCAGTATTTT.

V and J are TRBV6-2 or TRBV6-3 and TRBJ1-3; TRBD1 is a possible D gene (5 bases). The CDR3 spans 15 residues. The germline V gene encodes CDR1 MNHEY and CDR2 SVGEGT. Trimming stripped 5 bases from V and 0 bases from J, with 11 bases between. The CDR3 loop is CASSEDTSSGNTIYF. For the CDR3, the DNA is TGTGCCAGCAGTGAGGACACCAGCTCTGGAAACACCATATATTTT.

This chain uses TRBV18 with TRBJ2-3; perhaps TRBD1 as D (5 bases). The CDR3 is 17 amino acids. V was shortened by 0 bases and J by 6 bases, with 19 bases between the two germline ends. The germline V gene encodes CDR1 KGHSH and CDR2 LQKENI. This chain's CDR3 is CASSPPKAREERDTQYF. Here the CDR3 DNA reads TGTGCCAGCTCACCACCAAAGGCCAGGGAAGAACGGGATACGCAGTATTTT.

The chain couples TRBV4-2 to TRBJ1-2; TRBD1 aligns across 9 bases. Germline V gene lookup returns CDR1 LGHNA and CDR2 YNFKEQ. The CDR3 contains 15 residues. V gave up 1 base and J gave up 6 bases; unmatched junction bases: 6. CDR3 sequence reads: CASSQGTGESDGYTF. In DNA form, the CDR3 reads TGTGCCAGCAGCCAAGGGACAGGGGAGTCTGATGGCTACACCTTC.

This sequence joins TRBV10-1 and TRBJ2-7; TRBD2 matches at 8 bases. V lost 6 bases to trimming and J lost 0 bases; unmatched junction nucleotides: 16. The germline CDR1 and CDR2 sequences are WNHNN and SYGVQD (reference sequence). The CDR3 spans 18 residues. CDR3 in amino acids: CASSPFDSGVSFSYEQYF. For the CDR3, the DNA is TGCGCCAGCAGCCCCTTTGATAGCGGGGTGTCATTCTCCTACGAGCAGTACTTC.

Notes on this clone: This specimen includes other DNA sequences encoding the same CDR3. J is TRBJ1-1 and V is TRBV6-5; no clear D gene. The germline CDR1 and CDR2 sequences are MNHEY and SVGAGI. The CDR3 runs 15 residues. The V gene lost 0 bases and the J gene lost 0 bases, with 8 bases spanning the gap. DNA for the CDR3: TGTGCCAGCAGTTACTCGAGAGGGATGAACACTGAAGCTTTCTTT. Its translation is CASSYSRGMNTEAFF.

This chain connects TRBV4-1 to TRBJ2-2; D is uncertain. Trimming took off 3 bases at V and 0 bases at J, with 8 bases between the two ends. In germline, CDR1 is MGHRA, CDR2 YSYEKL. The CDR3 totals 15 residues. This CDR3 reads CASSQRGSNTGELFF. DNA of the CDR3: TGCGCCAGCAGCCAGAGAGGCTCGAACACCGGGGAGCTGTTTTTT.

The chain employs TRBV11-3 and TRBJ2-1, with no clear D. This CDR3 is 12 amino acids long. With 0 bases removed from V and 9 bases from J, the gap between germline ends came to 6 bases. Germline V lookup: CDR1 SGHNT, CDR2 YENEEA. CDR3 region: CASSLDPGEQFF. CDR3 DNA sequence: TGTGCCAGCAGCTTAGATCCCGGTGAGCAGTTCTTC.

CDR3 sequence (DNA): TGTGCCAGCAGCTTAGACCGGGGTAGCGGGGCCTACAATGAGCAGTTCTTC. This encodes CASSLDRGSGAYNEQFF. J is TRBJ2-1 and V is TRBV13, with 8 nucleotides matching TRBD2. The V gene's germline CDR1 is PRHDT and CDR2 FYEKMQ (reference sequence). With 1 base clipped from V and 2 bases from J, the junction kept 7 bases outside the gene matches. This CDR3 is 17 amino acids long.

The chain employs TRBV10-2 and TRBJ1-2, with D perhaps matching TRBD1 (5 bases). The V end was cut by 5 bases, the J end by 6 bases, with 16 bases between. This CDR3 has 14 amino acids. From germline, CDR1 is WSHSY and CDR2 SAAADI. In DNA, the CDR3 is TGCGCCAGCAGTTCCCGCGGGGGACTGCATGGCTACACCTTC. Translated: CASSSRGGLHGYTF.